This T cell receptor (beta chain) stems from a study of blood T cell repertoires in COVID-19. The CDR3 length is 16 residues. The germline CDR1 and CDR2 sequences are SGHAT and FQNNGV. The V segment lost 2 bases and the J segment 6 bases; nucleotides outside the gene matches: 10. Sequencing was performed with immunoSEQ multiplex PCR; in TCRdb, only in-frame clones are kept and a portion is missing. The sample has approximately 25,000 clones, about 84% seen once. The sequence was obtained from a woman of 80 years or more with acute or convalescent COVID-19. The sequenced sample consisted of peripheral blood. The chain is built from TRBV11-2 and TRBJ2-1, with TRBD1 matching 7 bases. CDR3 nucleotide sequence: TGTGCCAGCAGCTTAATAGCTTGGGGACAGTCCAATGAGCAGTTCTTC. Amino acid sequence: CASSLIAWGQSNEQFF.